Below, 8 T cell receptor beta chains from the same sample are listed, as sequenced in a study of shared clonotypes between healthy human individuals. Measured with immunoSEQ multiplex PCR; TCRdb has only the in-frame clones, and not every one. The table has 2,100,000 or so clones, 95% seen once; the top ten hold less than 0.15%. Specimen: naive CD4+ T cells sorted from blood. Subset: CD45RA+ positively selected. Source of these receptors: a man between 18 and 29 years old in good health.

CDR3 nucleotide sequence: TGTGCCAGCAGTGATCCGGGGCCCTCTGGAAACACCATATATTTT. Translating gives CASSDPGPSGNTIYF. The chain employs TRBV2 and TRBJ1-3; D possibly corresponds to TRBD1 (5 bases). The CDR3 extends over 15 amino acids. Germline CDR1 and CDR2: SNHLY and FYNNEI. With 3 bases removed from V and 0 bases from J, the gap between germline ends came to 9 bases.

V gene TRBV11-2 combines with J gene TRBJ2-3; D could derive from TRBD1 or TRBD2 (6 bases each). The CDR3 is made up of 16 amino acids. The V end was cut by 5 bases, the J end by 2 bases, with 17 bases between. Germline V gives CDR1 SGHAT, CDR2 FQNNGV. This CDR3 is CASSRGGLANTDTQYF. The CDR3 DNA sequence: TGTGCCAGCAGCAGAGGGGGGCTAGCGAACACAGATACGCAGTATTTT.

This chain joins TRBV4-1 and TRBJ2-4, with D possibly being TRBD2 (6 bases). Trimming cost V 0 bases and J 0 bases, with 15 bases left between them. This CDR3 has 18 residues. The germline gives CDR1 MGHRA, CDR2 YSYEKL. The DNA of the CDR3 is TGCGCCAGCAGCCAAGACCTTGGGGACTTCATAGCCAAAAACATTCAGTACTTC. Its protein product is CASSQDLGDFIAKNIQYF.

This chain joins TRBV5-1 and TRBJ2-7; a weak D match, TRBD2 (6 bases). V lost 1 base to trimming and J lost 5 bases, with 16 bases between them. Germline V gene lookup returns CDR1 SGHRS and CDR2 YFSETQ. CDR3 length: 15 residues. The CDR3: CASSLPGSGVDEQYF. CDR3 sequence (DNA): TGCGCCAGCAGCTTGCCTGGATCGGGGGTCGACGAGCAGTACTTC.

CDR3 DNA sequence: TGTGCCAGCAGAAATCCGGGACAGGTTGCCTACGAGCAGTACTTC. Translated, it gives CASRNPGQVAYEQYF. The chain employs TRBV6-6 and TRBJ2-7; 8 bases map to TRBD1. Germline CDR1 and CDR2: MNHNY and SVGAGI (reference sequence). This CDR3 contains 15 residues. V lost 6 bases and J lost 2; bases outside the gene matches: 9.

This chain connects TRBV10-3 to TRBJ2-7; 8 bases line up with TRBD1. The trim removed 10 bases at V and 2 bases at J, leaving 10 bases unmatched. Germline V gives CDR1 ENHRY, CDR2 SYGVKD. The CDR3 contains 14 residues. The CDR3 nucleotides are TGTGCCACGCGGACAGGGCCGCAGACCTACGAGCAGTACTTC. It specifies CATRTGPQTYEQYF.

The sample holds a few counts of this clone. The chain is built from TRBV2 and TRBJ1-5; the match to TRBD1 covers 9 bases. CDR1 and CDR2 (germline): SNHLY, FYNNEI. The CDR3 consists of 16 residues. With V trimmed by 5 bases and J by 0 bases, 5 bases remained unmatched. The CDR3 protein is CASSPGTGFSNQPQHF. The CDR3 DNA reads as TGTGCCAGCAGTCCCGGGACAGGGTTTAGCAATCAGCCCCAGCATTTT.

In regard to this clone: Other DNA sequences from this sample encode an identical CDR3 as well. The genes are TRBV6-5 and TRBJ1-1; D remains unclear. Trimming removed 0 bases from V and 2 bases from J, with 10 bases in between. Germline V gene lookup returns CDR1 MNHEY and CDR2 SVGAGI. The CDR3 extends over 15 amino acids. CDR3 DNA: TGTGCCAGCAGTTACTCGGCCCAGGTAAACACTGAAGCTTTCTTT. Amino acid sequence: CASSYSAQVNTEAFF.